This T cell receptor beta chain was documented in a study of cytotoxic CD8 clonotypes in ibrutinib-treated CLL. Study as a whole: Among the patients, roughly ten presented as relapsed/refractory and approximately 14 as treatment-naive; approximately 17 showed unmutated IGHV. Partial responders around 25, complete 2; roughly 12 progressed and some 14 stayed in remission by median approximately 5.5 years. Study-wide points: Clonality, elevated at ibrutinib response, dropped back toward baseline at progression. Starting clonality was above that of age-matched healthy donors and tracked circulating CD8+ T-cell counts.

The CDR3 runs 15 residues. V was cut by 0 bases and J by 3 bases, with 12 bases left in between. Germline CDR1 and CDR2: LGHNA and YNFKEQ. About this clone itself: The target antigen is unknown.

Assay used: immunoSEQ multiplex PCR; TCRdb lists only in-frame clones, some missing. The sample contains 250,000 to 350,000 clones, approximately 79% of which appear only once. V is TRBV4-2 and J is TRBJ2-7; D possibly corresponds to TRBD1 (6 bases). The source is a human donor with chronic lymphocytic leukemia. Source: PBMCs, taken at disease progression, from a patient treated with ibrutinib. The CDR3 nucleotides are TGTGCCAGCAGCCAAGACAGGGGAAGAAACTACGAGCAGTACTTC. This translates into CASSQDRGRNYEQYF.